A selection of T cell receptor beta chains follows, all from one sample in a study of shared clonotypes between healthy human individuals. Sequenced by immunoSEQ multiplex PCR; TCRdb stores in-frame clones only, minus some. Of a few million clones in the sample, 85% to 95% were seen once. Sequencing input: naive CD4+ T cells from PBMCs. The receptor source for this set is a man between 18 and 29 years old in good health. Some clones in this sample may be carry-over from other donors' samples. The CDR3 runs from the conserved cysteine through the conserved F or W. Each record gives: V gene, CDR3 protein.

>TRBV5-1
CASSSRTATGATQYF
>TRBV9
CASSPEGGWDTQYF
>TRBV7-2
CASSKDRAGYTF
>TRBV18
CASSPGTAETQYF
>TRBV28
CASSIRLGGANVLTF
>TRBV7-5
CARSLGVADYEQYF
>TRBV29-1
CSAPWTGGDTEAFF
>TRBV4-1
CASSSPGTLPYNEQFF
>TRBV19
CATTGDYIGEAFF
>TRBV6-6
CASSYTDPPWGGELFF
>TRBV5-4
CASSLSGRTVGYTF
>TRBV14
CASSQTLAGVYEQYF
>TRBV2
CAIKIWASGRSRTDTQYF
>TRBV5-6
CASSRGPDRYTEAFF
>TRBV28
CASSFFSGSGVETQYF
>TRBV9
CASSPQGGKQYF
>TRBV5-6
CASSGDRGYGYTF
>TRBV7-9
CAGPPADSSTDTQYF
>TRBV2
CASRTGDSSSGANVLTF
>TRBV18
CASSLGQTEAFF
>TRBV2
CASSSEALASTGELFF
>TRBV29-1
CSARRGTGTANEQFF
>TRBV5-4
CASSFSIPSSGNTIYF
>TRBV30
CAHSGSSYNEQFF
>TRBV5-1
CASSPGGGASPLNTEAFF
>TRBV19
CASSPKTGKSNQPQHF
>TRBV6-5
CASSLIQLSYEQYF
>TRBV27
CASSSPHRVATGELFF
>TRBV5-4
CASSRDRENGYTF
>TRBV5-1
CASSFREFSTEAFF
>TRBV6-6
CASKSNYNEQFF
>TRBV7-2
CASSFRGDTQYF